By frequency in the sample, the clone carrying this TCR beta chain is medium-sized (0.01 to 0.1%). Its antigen is unidentified. Whole-study findings and limits: In terms of TCR gene usage, tumor memory CD4+ T cells clustered together with blood and lymph node memory CD4+ cells, as well as with lymph node naive CD4+ cells. The larger cohort examined one V-J beta rearrangement, not whole repertoires.

TCRdb used MiXCR to reprocess the 5' RACE reads, holding one entry per CDR3 protein. The data show fewer than 40,000 distinct CDR3 sequences, roughly 24% seen once. Memory CD4+ cells were defined as CD4+CD45RO+CD25-. V gave up 5 bases and J gave up 3 bases, with 4 bases separating them. The CDR3 covers 12 residues. Sequenced sample: memory CD4+ T cells sorted from blood. Subset noted: memory CD4+ T cells, CD4+CD45RO+CD25-. The J gene is TRBJ2-2, the V gene TRBV12-3 or TRBV12-4; unclear D gene. The receptor's source is a female donor with breast cancer. The CDR3 nucleotides read TGTGCCAGCAGTGCTGACACCGGGGAGCTGTTTTTT. Amino acid sequence: CASSADTGELFF.